Each of the 5 T cell receptor beta chains below was sequenced from the same sample in a study of Ad26.COV2.S vaccination and SARS-CoV-2 variants. The protocol was immunoSEQ multiplex PCR, while the TCRdb copy is restricted to in-frame clones and leaves out a portion. The profile shows 380,000 or so clones, around nine tenths of them singletons. Treatment noted: roughly 19 received Ad26.COV2.S at low or high dose, single or two shots; about 5 received placebo; per-sample allocation not given. Day 63 following the first vaccine or placebo injection was when the samples were taken. The sample was peripheral blood, taken in a trial of Ad26.COV2.S vaccine versus placebo. These receptors came from a person between 18 and 59 years old who received the Ad26.COV2.S COVID-19 vaccine or a placebo.

CDR3 region: CASSLDPNYNEQFF. Written as DNA, the CDR3 is TGTGCCAGCAGCTTAGATCCCAACTACAATGAGCAGTTCTTC. The rearrangement links TRBV11-2 to TRBJ2-1; D unclear. Germline V lookup: CDR1 SGHAT, CDR2 FQNNGV. The CDR3 contains 14 residues. Trimming shortened V by 0 bases and J by 3 bases, and 6 bases separated the two germline ends.

V and J are TRBV27 and TRBJ2-1, with 11 bases aligning to TRBD2. CDR1 MNHEY and CDR2 SMNVEV come from the germline V gene (reference sequence). The CDR3 sequence is 17 residues long. Trimming at V came to 3 bases and at J to 5 bases, leaving 9 bases not matched to a gene. CDR3 DNA sequence: TGTGCCAGCAGTTTCCTATGGACTAGCGGGTCTAACAATGAGCAGTTCTTC. Protein product: CASSFLWTSGSNNEQFF.

The gene calls are TRBV29-1 and TRBJ2-7, with 7 bases matching TRBD1. Trimming took 4 bases from V and 3 from J; bases not matched to a gene: 12. CDR3 length: 15 residues. The V gene's germline CDR1 is SQVTM and CDR2 ANQGSEA. The DNA for the CDR3 is TGCAGCGTTGTAGACAGGGAAGCAAACTACTACGAGCAGTACTTC. It specifies CSVVDREANYYEQYF.

This rearrangement joins TRBV7-9 to TRBJ1-2; D unresolved. This CDR3 contains 14 residues. With 5 bases removed from V and 4 bases from J, the gap between germline ends came to 14 bases. Per the germline V gene, CDR1 is SEHNR and CDR2 is FQNEAQ (reference sequence). The CDR3 bases are TGTGCCAGCAGCAGCGTTTCGGGGATCTATGGCTACACCTTC. Amino acid sequence: CASSSVSGIYGYTF. Drawing the rest from reference TRBV7-9 and TRBJ1-2, the complete variable domain is DTGVSQNPRHKITKRGQNVTFRCDPISEHNRLYWYRQTLGQGPEFLTYFQNEAQLEKSRLLSDRFSAERPKGSFSTLEIQRTEQGDSAMYLCASSSVSGIYGYTFGSGTRLTVV.

This clone was observed a few times. The CDR3 DNA reads as TGTGCCAGCAGTTTAACGGGCTCTGGAAACACCATATATTTT. Translated: CASSLTGSGNTIYF. The chain couples TRBV27 to TRBJ1-3, with D unclear. Deletions cut 2 bases from V and 0 bases from J, with 5 bases between. The CDR3 is made up of 14 amino acids. Germline loops: CDR1 MNHEY, CDR2 SMNVEV (reference sequence).